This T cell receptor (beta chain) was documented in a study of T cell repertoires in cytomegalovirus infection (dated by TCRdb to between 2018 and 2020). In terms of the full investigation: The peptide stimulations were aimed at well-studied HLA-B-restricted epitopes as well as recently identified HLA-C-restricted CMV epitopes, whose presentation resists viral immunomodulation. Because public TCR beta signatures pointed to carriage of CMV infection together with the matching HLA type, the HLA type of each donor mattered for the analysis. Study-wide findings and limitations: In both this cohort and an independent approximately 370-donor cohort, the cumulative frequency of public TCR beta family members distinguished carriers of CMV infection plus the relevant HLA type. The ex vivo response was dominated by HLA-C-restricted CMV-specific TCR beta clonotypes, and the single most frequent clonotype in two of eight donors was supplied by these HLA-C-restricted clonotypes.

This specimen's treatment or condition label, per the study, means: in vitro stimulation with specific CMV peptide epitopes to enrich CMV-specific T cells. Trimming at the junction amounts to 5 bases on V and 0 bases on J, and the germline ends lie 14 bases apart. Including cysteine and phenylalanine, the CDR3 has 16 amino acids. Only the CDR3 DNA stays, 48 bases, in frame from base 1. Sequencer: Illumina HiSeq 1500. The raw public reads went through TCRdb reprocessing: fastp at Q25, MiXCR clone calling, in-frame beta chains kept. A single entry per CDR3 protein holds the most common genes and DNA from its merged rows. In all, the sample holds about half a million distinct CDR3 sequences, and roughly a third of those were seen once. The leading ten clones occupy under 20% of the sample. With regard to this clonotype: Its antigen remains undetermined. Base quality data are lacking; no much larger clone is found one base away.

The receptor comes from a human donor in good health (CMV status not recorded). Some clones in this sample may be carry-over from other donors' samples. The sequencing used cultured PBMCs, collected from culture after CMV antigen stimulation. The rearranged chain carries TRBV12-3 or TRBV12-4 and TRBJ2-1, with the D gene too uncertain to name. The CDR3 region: CASSPPALSSYNEQFF. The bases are TGTGCCAGCAGTCCCCCCGCTTTGAGCTCCTACAATGAGCAGTTCTTC.